These 5 T cell receptor beta chains came from one sample sequenced in a study of cytomegalovirus exposure and HLA in healthy donors (dated 2017 in TCRdb). The method was the immunoSEQ multiplex PCR assay. For the multiplex PCR, a mixture combining 60 forward primers for TCR Vbeta segments and 13 reverse primers for TCR Jbeta segments was used. TCRdb's version of the immuneACCESS table is confined to in-frame rearrangements and falls short of the full clone set. An unresolved V gene accounts for under half of the shortfall where checked; the remainder is of unknown origin. The sample's records list 100,000 to 150,000 clones. Of the sample, more than 1.5% falls within the top ten clones. The source material was PBMCs. The receptors shown here come from a man between 18 and 35 years old in good health and CMV-seronegative.

The chain links TRBV15 to TRBJ2-3, with 9 bases matching TRBD2. The germline V gene encodes CDR1 LNHNV and CDR2 YYDKDF (reference sequence). V shed 5 bases and J 4 bases; nucleotides not matched to a gene: 10. CDR3 length: 16 amino acids. CDR3: CATSGLRGGWADTQYF. CDR3 nucleotide sequence: TGTGCCACCAGCGGATTGCGGGGGGGATGGGCAGATACGCAGTATTTT.

The chain has TRBV9 and TRBJ2-1; D gene uncertain. The CDR3 is 12 residues long. The V and J ends lost 0 bases and 7 bases respectively, with 5 bases between them. Germline V lookup: CDR1 SGDLS, CDR2 YYNGEE. The CDR3 bases are TGTGCCAGCAGCGTAGACAAAAATGAGCAGTTCTTC. Encoded protein: CASSVDKNEQFF.

The chain carries TRBV7-9 and TRBJ1-1; TRBD1 matches at 8 bases. Losses at the gene ends were 5 bases for V and 1 base for J; bases not matched to a gene: 12. Germline values: CDR1 SEHNR, CDR2 FQNEAQ (reference sequence). The CDR3 is 17 amino acids. CDR3 sequence: CASSRSRDRRPNTEAFF. In DNA, the CDR3 is TGTGCCAGCAGCCGAAGCCGGGACAGGAGGCCGAACACTGAAGCTTTCTTT.

The J gene is TRBJ2-7, the V gene TRBV2; 7 bases line up with TRBD1. The CDR3 extends over 13 amino acids. V was pared by 3 bases and J by 3 bases, with 2 bases of the junction left unmatched. Germline V CDR1 and CDR2: SNHLY, FYNNEI. CDR3 DNA: TGTGCCAGCAGTGACGGGACAGACTACGAGCAGTACTTC. Its translation: CASSDGTDYEQYF. Full variable domain (missing parts from reference TRBV2 and TRBJ2-7): EPEVTQTPSHQVTQMGQEVILRCVPISNHLYFYWYRQILGQKVEFLVSFYNNEISEKSEIFDDQFSVERPDGSNFTLKIRSTKLEDSAMYFCASSDGTDYEQYFGPGTRLTVT.

V and J are TRBV28 and TRBJ2-7, with 9 bases matching TRBD1. CDR3 length: 13 amino acids. From germline, CDR1 is MDHEN and CDR2 SYDVKM. V lost 7 bases to trimming and J lost 1 base; unmatched junction nucleotides: 2. The CDR3 reads CASIDRGSYEQYF. DNA for the CDR3: TGTGCCAGCATTGACAGGGGGTCCTACGAGCAGTACTTC. Variable domain in full (rest from reference TRBV28 and TRBJ2-7): DVKVTQSSRYLVKRTGEKVFLECVQDMDHENMFWYRQDPGLGLRLIYFSYDVKMKEKGDIPEGYSVSREKKERFSLILESASTNQTSMYLCASIDRGSYEQYFGPGTRLTVT.